The clone carrying this T cell receptor (beta chain) was detected many times. Antigen: not known. The authors made cDNA by 5'RACE with 10-nucleotide random UMIs. TCRdb fed the 5' RACE reads into MiXCR, producing one record per CDR3 protein. The sample lists tens of thousands of distinct CDR3 sequences; around 6% were seen once. The data belong to a study of neurological immune-mediated disorders. As for time point: longitudinal time-point 2. Trimming removed 3 bases at V and 7 bases at J, with 19 bases between. CDR1 is DFQATT, CDR2 SNEGSKA, per germline (reference sequence). This CDR3 spans 15 amino acids. Study-wide points: HTLV-1-associated myelopathy ranked highest for TCR clonal expansion and multiple sclerosis lowest, beneath healthy controls. Because no CDR3 amino acid sequences were shared across subjects by expanded clones, private repertoires were suggested in all groups.

The sequenced sample consisted of PBMCs. The chain joins TRBV20-1 to TRBJ2-1; perhaps TRBD2 as D (5 bases). The receptor was isolated from a woman aged 60-70 years with multiple sclerosis. CDR3 sequence (DNA): TGCAGTGCTAGGGACCTTGCGGGCTATATAAATGAGCAGTTCTTC. This translates into CSARDLAGYINEQFF.